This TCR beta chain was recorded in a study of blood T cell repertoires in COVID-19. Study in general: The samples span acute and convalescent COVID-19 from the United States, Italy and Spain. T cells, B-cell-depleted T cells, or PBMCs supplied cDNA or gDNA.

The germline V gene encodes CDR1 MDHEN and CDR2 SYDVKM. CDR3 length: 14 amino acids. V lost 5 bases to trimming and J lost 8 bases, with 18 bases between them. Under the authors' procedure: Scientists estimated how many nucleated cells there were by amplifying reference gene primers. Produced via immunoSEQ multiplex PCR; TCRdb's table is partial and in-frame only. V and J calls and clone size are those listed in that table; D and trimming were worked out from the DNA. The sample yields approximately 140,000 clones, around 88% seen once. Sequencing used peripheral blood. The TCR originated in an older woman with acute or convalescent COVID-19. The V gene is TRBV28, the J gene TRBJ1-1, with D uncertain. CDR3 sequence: CASSRLVVGSEAFF. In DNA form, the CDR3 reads TGTGCCAGCAGTAGATTAGTGGTTGGTTCCGAAGCTTTCTTT.